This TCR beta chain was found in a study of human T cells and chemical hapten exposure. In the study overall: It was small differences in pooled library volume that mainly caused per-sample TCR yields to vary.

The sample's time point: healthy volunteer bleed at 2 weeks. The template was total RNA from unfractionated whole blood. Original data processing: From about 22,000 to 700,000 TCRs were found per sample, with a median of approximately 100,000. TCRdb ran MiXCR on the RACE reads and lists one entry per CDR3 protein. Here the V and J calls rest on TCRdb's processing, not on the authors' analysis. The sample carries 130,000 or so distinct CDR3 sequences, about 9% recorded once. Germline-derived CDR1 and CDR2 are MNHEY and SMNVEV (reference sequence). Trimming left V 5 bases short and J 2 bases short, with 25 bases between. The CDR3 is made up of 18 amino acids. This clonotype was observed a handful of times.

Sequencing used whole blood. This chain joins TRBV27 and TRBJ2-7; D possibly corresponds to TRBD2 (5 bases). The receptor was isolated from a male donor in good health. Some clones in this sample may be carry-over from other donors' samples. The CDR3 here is CASSLTSRVLDGAYEQYF. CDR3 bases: TGTGCCAGCAGTCTAACTTCCCGTGTCCTAGACGGGGCCTACGAGCAGTACTTC.